This T cell receptor beta chain appears in the sequencing data of a study of cytomegalovirus exposure and HLA in healthy donors (dated by TCRdb to 2015 to 2018). In terms of the full investigation: According to an earlier analysis of around 600 of the donors, 150 million to 200 million T cells yielded 117 million unique TCR beta sequences and 276 Gb of sequence data. Approximately 300 gigabases of sequencing data and roughly 81 million unique TCR sequences made up an early release that covered several hundred HLA-typed donors. Among the roughly 380 genotyped donors, approximately 82% belonged to the genetic ancestry cluster associated with self-reported Caucasian donors. The aim of the study was to test whether cataloging public T cell receptors could identify signatures of past pathogen exposure. The T cell repertoires of 670 or so subjects were profiled by immunosequencing and related to cytomegalovirus serostatus. Along with the roughly 610-subject first cohort, a separate validation cohort of 120 different subjects was used. To predict cytomegalovirus infection status, the study combined high-throughput TCR immunosequencing, statistical association of individual TCRs with disease status, and machine learning. A later analysis re-examined previously published TCR beta repertoires from just over 650 donors and added high-resolution HLA genotyping to investigate patterns of TCR occurrence. The later analysis used no new phenotypic data to find candidate immune exposures, relying instead on TCR beta sequences and their occurrence across donors. An earlier analysis of 500 to 650 of the donors applied high-throughput TCR beta sequencing to assess whether each TCR beta V gene segment acted as functional or pseudogenic. Donor age, sex, ethnicity and CMV serostatus were collected together with the repertoire data. A later genetic analysis used genome-wide SNP genotypes for about three fifths of the 666 donors, treating that subset as a discovery cohort. All discovery cohort repertoires had been generated on a single sequencing platform. HLA typing covered class I and class II loci at four-digit resolution. Typing coverage varied by locus: about 620-640 donors for A, B, C, DRB1 and DQB1; more than 500 for DQA1; nearly 610 for DPA1; roughly 450 for DPB1. Four or five DR-DQ haplotypes were handled as single units for association and clustering, since linkage in the cohort was strong. On average, around 240,000 unique TCR beta nucleotide sequences were sequenced per donor among some 430 genotyped donors of the cohort, with about 17% of those sequences being non-productive. The full study reports these points: Three of the identified cytomegalovirus-associated TCR beta chains were confirmed in vitro to be specific for cytomegalovirus antigens. Because some donors lacked HLA typing at each locus, the association tests relied only on the typed subset. Because counts were too low, about 15 rarely observed V segments, including chromosome 9 orphons, were left out of the earlier analysis of some 640 of the donors. A later genetic analysis associated a missense DCLRE1C variant with V-gene and J-gene trimming of TCR beta chains, and an independent cohort replicated the association. A cluster of highly shared sequence variants was judged likely to represent a technical artifact of the sequencing pipeline. It was suggested by the authors that the approach could potentially be generalized to other disease states and immunological phenotypes. Most TCR sequences were observed very rarely across donors, whereas some public TCRs were present in many individuals. A later analysis found that HLA-associated TCR beta chains were more clonally expanded and had lower generation probabilities than equally common non-associated chains. A total of 150 or so TCR beta chains were listed by the study as associated with cytomegalovirus. According to a later genetic analysis, donors in an Asian-associated ancestry cluster had fewer N-insertions in productive TCRs than the roughly 700-donor mean. In a later analysis, the rate of TCR association differed among HLA loci, with DRB1 alleles having the most associated TCRs and HLA-C alleles having the fewest. In both the original and validation cohorts, the classifier was reported to diagnose cytomegalovirus status with high specificity and sensitivity. Most CMV-associated TCR beta chains appeared to be HLA-restricted in a later analysis, and the HLA associations seemed to be driven largely by CMV exposure. A further reported finding was that TCR beta sequences accurately predicted the HLA-A and HLA-B alleles for most subjects in the first cohort. This cohort had only TCR beta chains sequenced, and the lack of alpha or paired-chain data limited which features could be detected. Strong co-occurrence of HLA alleles, especially DR and DQ, made assigning TCR associations to individual alleles difficult. For the cohort, immune exposure information was limited to CMV serostatus. Correlated functional status among segregating V segments might be attributable to linkage disequilibrium, but an unknown experimental factor could not be ruled out. Some IMGT-functional V segments, including TRBV6-2 and TRBV6-3, could not be distinguished by the 87-base-pair reads and were therefore excluded. Several of the top co-occurrence clusters appeared to be linked to parvovirus B19, influenza, CMV and Epstein-Barr virus, according to a later analysis. An earlier analysis of 587 of the donors showed that most TCR beta V segments appeared in productive rearrangements either about 90% or about 30% of the time, which broadly matched IMGT annotations. Sequencing depth was assumed to be roughly uniform across donors in the presence/absence analyses, though that assumption may not hold. Specific HLA alleles were associated with 15,000 to 20,000 TCR beta sequences at a false discovery rate of 0.05 in a later analysis.

In total, around 600 healthy bone marrow donors made up the cohort. Cohort members were all nominally healthy when sampled, although unrecorded immune exposures were likely present. The donor was CMV seronegative and was included in the group of over 300 seronegative cohort members. Each donor provided a peripheral blood sample, and peripheral blood mononuclear cells were used for TCR beta sequencing. Genomic DNA was extracted from the blood cell samples with the Qiagen DNeasy Blood Extraction Kit. Comments on this clone: What antigen it recognizes has not been identified. Qualities for individual bases were not recorded, and no much larger clone is one base off.

Preparation of the library involved the immunoSEQ multiplex PCR assay. The multiplex PCR relied on a mix of 60 forward primers for TCR Vbeta segments and 13 reverse primers for TCR Jbeta segments. A multiplex PCR assay on genomic DNA amplified the CDR3 region of rearranged TCR beta genes. The Illumina HiSeq System was used to sequence the amplified TCR beta libraries as 87-base-pair reads. As for the authors' bioinformatics: Across the 666 repertoires, a later analysis counted some 80 million unique TCR beta chains, 9 million to 14 million of which were shared by at least two donors. Raw reads were error-corrected and collapsed into unique sequences with a nearest-neighbor algorithm that merged closely related sequences to remove PCR and sequencing errors. V, D and J gene segments were assigned by aligning CDR3 sequences to IMGT reference sequences. For a sequence to be retained, a match of at least six nucleotides was required to both a V gene segment and a J gene segment. Rearrangements were called productive when the CDR3 lacked stop codons and stayed in frame with V and J; all others were non-productive. CDR3 was defined according to IMGT convention as the region running from the second conserved V-encoded cysteine to the conserved J-encoded phenylalanine. The earlier analysis of about 610 of the donors excluded any sequence lacking an unambiguous match to a single V gene segment. In an earlier analysis of 587 of the donors, V segments were called functional above 56.7% productive rearrangements and were called segregating when the between-donor standard deviation exceeded 5%. A statistical classification framework was built for diagnosing cytomegalovirus status from the catalog of TCR beta chain sequences. V and J gene assignment, in a later analysis, came from comparing TCR nucleotide sequences with IMGT/GENE-DB human TR gene sequences. A later analysis assigned CDR3 sequences and most-parsimonious VDJ recombination scenarios with the TCRdist pipeline. A later analysis defined each TCR beta chain by its CDR3 amino acid sequence plus V-gene family, and excluded reads lacking a unique V-gene family. As a way to deal with suspected cross-contamination and a sequencing artifact, a later analysis dropped more than 500 nucleotide sequences that were highly shared and had low generation probability. A later analysis calculated a clonal expansion index for each public chain from normalized within-repertoire ranks of inferred template counts. In a later analysis, generation probabilities were computed with a VDJ recombination model fitted to out-of-frame rearrangements, and the resulting probabilities were checked against IGoR. Hypergeometric tests were used in a later analysis to score TCR-TCR, TCR-HLA and TCR-CMV co-occurrence, with a repertoire-size bias correction applied to the TCR pairs. In a later analysis, false discovery rates were estimated by permuting HLA or CMV assignments 20 times. In a later analysis, co-occurring TCRs were grouped using DBSCAN, with TCRdist sequence similarity added in when clustering inside HLA-allele-positive subsets. For co-occurrence clustering, repertoires with fewer than 30,000 or more than 120,000 public chains were excluded, along with several repertoires with anomalous nucleotide sharing. In its TCRdb copy, this immuneACCESS table keeps in-frame sequences only and misses some clones. Where compared with another copy, unresolved V genes explain less than half of these, and the others have no known cause. V and J calls and clone size are as listed in that table; D and trimming were resolved from the DNA. Here the sample has some 170,000 clones; 79% occur a single time. The ten largest clones add up to 2.1% of the sample.

The CDR3 numbers 15 residues from cysteine through phenylalanine. The retained sequence is limited to the CDR3, 45 bases, with the frame set at the first base. Here V drops 5 bases and J drops 4 bases, and the junction holds 8 bases not matched to any gene. Via the germline V gene, CDR1 is MDHEN and CDR2 SYDVKM. Sequenced: PBMCs. Recombination connected TRBV28 to TRBJ2-3; the junction holds 8 bases that match TRBD1. The receptor comes from a man between 40 and 49 years old in good health and CMV-seronegative. CDR3 loop: CASSRQGKGSDTQYF. The sequence in DNA is TGTGCCAGCAGTCGACAGGGGAAGGGGTCAGATACGCAGTATTTT.